Following are 7 T cell receptor beta chains from one sample sequenced in a study of identical twins. TCRdb reprocessed the 5' RACE reads via MiXCR and lists one record per CDR3 protein. Among fewer than 900,000 distinct CDR3 sequences, 21% were seen once, and the ten largest hold 4% to 4.5%. Separately, the same data were catalogued under a study of T cells expressing NK-cell markers.

Input material: PBMCs. All receptors come from a young woman in good health.

The chain uses TRBV25-1 and TRBJ2-6; no firm D call. The CDR3 is made up of 15 amino acids. Germline values: CDR1 MGHDK, CDR2 SYGVNS. V was clipped by 1 base and J by 0 bases, with 4 bases between them. CDR3 loop: CASSEFVSGANVLTF. The CDR3 DNA reads as TGTGCCAGCAGTGAATTCGTCTCTGGGGCCAACGTCCTGACTTTC.

The chain is built from TRBV11-2 and TRBJ2-5; D might be TRBD2 (5 bases). This CDR3 has 15 amino acids. The germline CDR1 and CDR2 sequences are SGHAT and FQNNGV. Trimming shortened V by 1 base and J by 1 base, and 10 bases separated the two germline ends. The CDR3 region is CASSLGLGSQETQYF. DNA of the CDR3: TGTGCCAGCAGCTTAGGGCTAGGGAGCCAAGAGACCCAGTACTTC.

The sample holds many counts of this clonotype. The chain employs TRBV29-1 and TRBJ1-4; 8 bases match TRBD1. The germline V gene encodes CDR1 SQVTM and CDR2 ANQGSEA. With V trimmed by 6 bases and J by 3 bases, 3 bases remained unmatched. This CDR3 is built from 13 residues. CDR3 loop: CSVPQGANEKLFF. CDR3 nucleotides: TGCAGCGTCCCACAGGGGGCTAATGAAAAACTGTTTTTT.

V usage is TRBV5-6 and J usage is TRBJ2-3; 9 bases line up with TRBD2. The ends lost 4 bases at V and 1 base at J; junction bases unmatched: 4. This CDR3 has 15 residues. Germline CDR1 reads SGHDT; CDR2 reads YYEEEE. The CDR3 spells CASSGTSSGTDTQYF. Here the CDR3 DNA reads TGTGCCAGCAGCGGGACTAGCTCCGGCACAGATACGCAGTATTTT.

This clonotype was counted many times. The gene calls are TRBV20-1 and TRBJ2-3; no clear D. Germline CDR1 reads DFQATT; CDR2 reads SNEGSKA (reference sequence). The ends were cut back, 4 bases at V and 8 bases at J, with 10 bases in the middle. This CDR3 region has 11 residues. CDR3 amino acids: CSATLARTQYF. CDR3 sequence (DNA): TGCAGTGCTACTCTGGCCCGTACGCAGTATTTT.

This clonotype was detected only a few times. The chain links TRBV9 to TRBJ2-1, with 11 bases lining up with TRBD1. The junction had 6 bases not matched to a gene; V was cut back by 3 bases and J by 7 bases. CDR3 length equals 15 residues. From germline, CDR1 is SGDLS and CDR2 YYNGEE. The CDR3 is CASSGGQGAWNEQFF. CDR3 bases: TGTGCCAGCAGCGGCGGACAGGGGGCTTGGAATGAGCAGTTCTTC. Combining the CDR3 with reference TRBV9 and TRBJ2-1 gives the whole variable domain DSGVTQTPKHLITATGQRVTLRCSPRSGDLSVYWYQQSLDQGLQFLIQYYNGEERAKGNILERFSAQQFPDLHSELNLSSLELGDSALYFCASSGGQGAWNEQFFGPGTRLTVL.

This clonotype was seen many times. This chain links TRBV29-1 with TRBJ2-1, with 7 positions matching TRBD1. The V gene end was trimmed by 4 bases and the J gene end by 8 bases; junction bases not matched to a gene: 2. The CDR3 contains 11 residues. In germline, CDR1 is SQVTM, CDR2 ANQGSEA. CDR3 region: CSVARGHEQFF. As DNA, the CDR3 is TGCAGCGTTGCAAGGGGGCATGAGCAGTTCTTC.